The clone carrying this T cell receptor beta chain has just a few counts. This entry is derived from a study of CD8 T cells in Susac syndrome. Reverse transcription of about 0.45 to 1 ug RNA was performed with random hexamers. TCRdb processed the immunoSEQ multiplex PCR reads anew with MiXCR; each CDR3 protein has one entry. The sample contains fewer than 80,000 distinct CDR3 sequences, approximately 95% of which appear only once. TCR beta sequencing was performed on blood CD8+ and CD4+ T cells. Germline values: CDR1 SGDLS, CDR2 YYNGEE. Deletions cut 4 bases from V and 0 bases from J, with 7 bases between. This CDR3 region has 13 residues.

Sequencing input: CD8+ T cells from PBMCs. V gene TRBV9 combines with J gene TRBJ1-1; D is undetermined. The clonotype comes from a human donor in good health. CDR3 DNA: TGTGCCAGCAGCCCCGGGCTGAACACTGAAGCTTTCTTT. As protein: CASSPGLNTEAFF. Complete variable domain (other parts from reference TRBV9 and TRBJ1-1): DSGVTQTPKHLITATGQRVTLRCSPRSGDLSVYWYQQSLDQGLQFLIQYYNGEERAKGNILERFSAQQFPDLHSELNLSSLELGDSALYFCASSPGLNTEAFFGQGTRLTVV.